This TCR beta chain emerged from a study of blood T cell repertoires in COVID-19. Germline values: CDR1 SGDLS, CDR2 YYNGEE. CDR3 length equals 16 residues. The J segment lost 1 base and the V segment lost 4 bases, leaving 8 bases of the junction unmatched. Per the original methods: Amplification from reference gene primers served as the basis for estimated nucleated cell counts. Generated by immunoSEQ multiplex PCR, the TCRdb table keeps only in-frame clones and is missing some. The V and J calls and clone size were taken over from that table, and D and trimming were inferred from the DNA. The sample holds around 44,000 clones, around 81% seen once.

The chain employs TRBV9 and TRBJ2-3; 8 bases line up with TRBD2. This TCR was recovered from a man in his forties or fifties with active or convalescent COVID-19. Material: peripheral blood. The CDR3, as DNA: TGTGCCAGCAGCCTAACCCTACTAGCGGGCACAGATACGCAGTATTTT. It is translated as CASSLTLLAGTDTQYF.